Presented here are 19 T cell receptor beta chains from one specimen sequenced in a study of monozygotic twins with inflammatory bowel disease. TCRdb reworked the 5' RACE reads into one entry per CDR3 protein, no DNA. The sample has 300,000 to 350,000 distinct CDR3 sequences. Sequencing used blood. The source is a human donor with ulcerative colitis or Crohn's disease, or a healthy co-twin of an affected twin (not recorded which).

The chain joins TRBV12-3 or TRBV12-4 to TRBJ2-1; TCRdb calls TRBD1, which cannot be checked without DNA. The CDR3 contains 15 residues. CDR3 amino acids: CASSSPVSSYNEQFF.

The rearrangement uses TRBV25-1 and TRBJ2-1; checking the TCRdb D call of TRBD1 is not possible without DNA. Germline V lookup: CDR1 MGHDK, CDR2 SYGVNS. This CDR3 is built from 15 residues. CDR3 loop: CASSEGGSLGNEQFF.

The chain joins TRBV6-2 or TRBV6-3 to TRBJ1-3. The CDR3 length is 18 residues. CDR1 is MNHEY and CDR2 is SVGEGT in the germline V gene. The CDR3 here is CASSPRGARAASGNTIYF.

The gene calls are TRBV7-8 and TRBJ2-6. The germline V gene has CDR1 SGHVS and CDR2 FQNEAQ. The CDR3 sequence is 15 residues long. The CDR3 sequence is CASSETPSGANVLTF.

The chain uses TRBV30 and TRBJ2-3; TCRdb outputs TRBD1, but without DNA this stays unchecked. CDR1 is GTSNPN and CDR2 is SVGIG in the germline V gene (reference sequence). The CDR3 runs 15 residues. Here the CDR3 reads CAWSVTGEGTDTQYF.

This chain connects TRBV5-6 to TRBJ2-3; TCRdb selects TRBD1, and the lack of DNA leaves this call unchecked. The V gene's germline CDR1 is SGHDT and CDR2 YYEEEE. The CDR3 extends over 15 amino acids. CDR3 sequence: CASSLVTRGADTQYF. Drawing the rest from reference TRBV5-6 and TRBJ2-3, the complete variable domain is DAGVTQSPTHLIKTRGQQVTLRCSPKSGHDTVSWYQQALGQGPQFIFQYYEEEERQRGNFPDRFSGHQFPNYSSELNVNALLLGDSALYLCASSLVTRGADTQYFGPGTRLTVL.

The J gene is TRBJ1-2, the V gene TRBV7-2. The CDR3 has 14 amino acids. Germline CDR1 and CDR2: SGHTA and FQGNSA. CDR3 residues: CASSGEVRGYGYTF.

CDR3 amino acids: CATGIAKNIQYF. This chain links TRBV15 with TRBJ2-4. CDR1 is LNHNV, CDR2 YYDKDF, per germline (reference sequence). CDR3 length equals 12 residues. Full variable domain (outside the CDR3, taken from reference TRBV15 and TRBJ2-4): DAMVIQNPRYQVTQFGKPVTLSCSQTLNHNVMYWYQQKSSQAPKLLFHYYDKDFNNEADTPDNFQSRRPNTSFCFLDIRSPGLGDTAMYLCATGIAKNIQYFGAGTRLSVL.

This CDR3 is CASSLAGASGFSYEQYF. The chain carries TRBV5-1 and TRBJ2-7; TCRdb lists TRBD2, though no DNA is available to test this call. This CDR3 is built from 17 residues. Germline CDR1 and CDR2: SGHRS and YFSETQ.

This rearrangement joins TRBV28 to TRBJ1-6. Germline V lookup: CDR1 MDHEN, CDR2 SYDVKM. The CDR3 contains 13 residues. CDR3 residues: CASSSPRRPPLHF. The whole variable domain, remainder taken from reference TRBV28 and TRBJ1-6, is DVKVTQSSRYLVKRTGEKVFLECVQDMDHENMFWYRQDPGLGLRLIYFSYDVKMKEKGDIPEGYSVSREKKERFSLILESASTNQTSMYLCASSSPRRPPLHFGNGTRLTVT.

The chain uses TRBV24-1 and TRBJ2-1; with no DNA, the TCRdb D assignment of TRBD2 cannot be verified. The CDR3 contains 13 residues. CDR1 is KGHDR and CDR2 is SFDVKD in the germline V gene. CDR3 amino acids: CATSDLRGGEQFF.

The chain combines TRBV10-3 with TRBJ2-7; lacking DNA, the TRBD1 call made by TCRdb goes unchecked. Germline CDR1 ENHRY, CDR2 SYGVKD. The CDR3 is 14 amino acids. CDR3 in amino acids: CAIRHDRVKDEQYF.

The V call is TRBV4-1, the J call TRBJ2-7; TCRdb selects TRBD2, and the lack of DNA leaves this call unchecked. CDR1 and CDR2 from the germline V gene are MGHRA and YSYEKL. The CDR3 loop spans 13 amino acids. CDR3 sequence reads: CASAAGSRGEQYF.

The chain joins TRBV20-1 to TRBJ2-5; TCRdb's assignment of TRBD1 cannot be checked, as there is no DNA. This CDR3 is 15 amino acids long. Germline loops: CDR1 DFQATT, CDR2 SNEGSKA (reference sequence). The CDR3 is CSANSPRVIQETQYF.

The chain combines TRBV12-5 with TRBJ1-1. The germline V gene encodes CDR1 LGHNT and CDR2 FRNRAP. The CDR3 runs to 11 residues. This CDR3 reads CASGRTGEAFF.

This rearrangement joins TRBV3-1 to TRBJ1-1; TCRdb indicates TRBD1, and absent DNA this call remains unverified. Germline CDR1 is LGHDT and CDR2 is YNNKEL (reference sequence). The CDR3 contains 14 residues. The CDR3 loop is CASDTQGSDTEAFF.

This CDR3 reads CASSSPAGGSISPLHF. The chain links TRBV7-9 to TRBJ1-6; as DNA is missing, the TRBD1 call by TCRdb cannot be tested. There are 16 residues in the CDR3. The germline V gene encodes CDR1 SEHNR and CDR2 FQNEAQ (reference sequence).

The chain combines TRBV7-8 with TRBJ2-7; TCRdb returns TRBD2, unconfirmable since there is no DNA. The CDR3 is 18 residues long. CDR1 and CDR2 (germline): SGHVS, FQNEAQ. CDR3 region: CASSSLKPGLAGDYEQYF.

The CDR3 loop reads CASTPPDRLSTDTQYF. The rearrangement joins TRBV12-3 or TRBV12-4 to TRBJ2-3; absent DNA, TCRdb's TRBD2 call cannot be checked. The CDR3 runs to 16 residues.